A selection of T cell receptor beta chains follows, all from one sample in a study of cytomegalovirus exposure and HLA in healthy donors. The data were produced by immunoSEQ multiplex PCR, yet TCRdb's version contains in-frame clones alone and is incomplete. The sample includes 75,000 to 95,000 clones, 96% seen only once; the top ten take 0.78%. The sample consisted of PBMCs. These TCRs come from a man between 18 and 29 years old in good health and CMV-seronegative. The CDR3 runs from the conserved cysteine through the conserved F or W. A D gene is named only where the DNA matches it firmly. Part of the rows lack a size; the others show once, few, many or a class for expanded clones.

V gene: TRBV30; clone size: NA; J gene: TRBJ1-4; D gene: NA; CDR3 DNA: TGTGCCTGGGGATTCGGGGGGGGAGGTATTGCAACTAATGAAAAACTGTTTTTT; CDR3 protein: CAWGFGGGGIATNEKLFF
V gene: TRBV9; clone size: few; J gene: TRBJ2-1; D gene: TRBD2; CDR3 DNA: TGTGCCAGCAGCGTAGAAGGTGGGAGTAGCGGGAGCAACAATGAGCAGTTCTTC; CDR3 protein: CASSVEGGSSGSNNEQFF
V gene: TRBV27; clone size: NA; J gene: TRBJ2-7; D gene: TRBD2; CDR3 DNA: TGTGCCAGCAGTTTAACCCCCCATGATAGCGGGAGTTTGGTCTACGAGCAGTACTTC; CDR3 protein: CASSLTPHDSGSLVYEQYF
V gene: TRBV9; clone size: NA; J gene: TRBJ2-3; D gene: NA; CDR3 DNA: TGTGCCAGCAGCCGTGGCCCCACAGATACGCAGTATTTT; CDR3 protein: CASSRGPTDTQYF
V gene: TRBV2; clone size: NA; J gene: TRBJ2-2; D gene: NA; CDR3 DNA: TGTGCCAGCAGTACGAGGGCCGGGGAGCTGTTTTTT; CDR3 protein: CASSTRAGELFF
V gene: TRBV5-8; clone size: NA; J gene: TRBJ2-2; D gene: TRBD2; CDR3 DNA: TGTGCCAGCAGCCCGCCTGGGCTAGCGGGCACCGGGGAGCTGTTTTTT; CDR3 protein: CASSPPGLAGTGELFF
V gene: TRBV28; clone size: NA; J gene: TRBJ1-2; D gene: NA; CDR3 DNA: TGTGCCAGCAGTTTATGGGGCGGGACGGAGCCTTATGGCTACACCTTC; CDR3 protein: CASSLWGGTEPYGYTF
V gene: TRBV5-6; clone size: NA; J gene: TRBJ2-3; D gene: NA; CDR3 DNA: TGTGCCAGCAGGCGACAGGTAAAAAACACAGATACGCAGTATTTT; CDR3 protein: CASRRQVKNTDTQYF
V gene: TRBV19; clone size: NA; J gene: TRBJ2-5; D gene: TRBD1; CDR3 DNA: TGTGCCAGTAGAAAGAGGACAGGGGGGGATAAGGAGACCCAGTACTTC; CDR3 protein: CASRKRTGGDKETQYF
V gene: TRBV7-9; clone size: NA; J gene: TRBJ1-5; D gene: NA; CDR3 DNA: TGTGCCAGCAGCACCTCCGGGGAGGGTCAGCCCCAGCATTTT; CDR3 protein: CASSTSGEGQPQHF
V gene: TRBV2; clone size: NA; J gene: TRBJ2-3; D gene: NA; CDR3 DNA: TGTGCCAGCAGTGCCGGGACAAAAAAGGGCACAGATACGCAGTATTTT; CDR3 protein: CASSAGTKKGTDTQYF
V gene: TRBV5-1; clone size: NA; J gene: TRBJ1-5; D gene: TRBD1; CDR3 DNA: TGCGCCAGCAGACCTACAGGGGGCCATGGTCAGCCCCAGCATTTT; CDR3 protein: CASRPTGGHGQPQHF
V gene: TRBV4-3; clone size: NA; J gene: TRBJ2-3; D gene: TRBD2; CDR3 DNA: TGCGCCAGCAGCCCCCGGCTGCTAGCGGGAGGTACAGATACGCAGTATTTT; CDR3 protein: CASSPRLLAGGTDTQYF
V gene: TRBV20-1; clone size: NA; J gene: TRBJ1-2; D gene: TRBD1; CDR3 DNA: TGCAGTGCTATTAGGGACAGCAAAGGCACCTTC; CDR3 protein: CSAIRDSKGTF
V gene: TRBV5-8; clone size: NA; J gene: TRBJ2-5; D gene: NA; CDR3 DNA: TGTGCCAGCAGCTTGCGGTGGGGGCCCTTCCAAGAGACCCAGTACTTC; CDR3 protein: CASSLRWGPFQETQYF
V gene: TRBV11-3; clone size: NA; J gene: TRBJ2-1; D gene: TRBD2; CDR3 DNA: TGTGCCAGCAGCCCGGGGGATCGACTAGCGGGACGGCGTTACAATGAGCAGTTCTTC; CDR3 protein: CASSPGDRLAGRRYNEQFF
V gene: TRBV19; clone size: NA; J gene: TRBJ2-1; D gene: NA; CDR3 DNA: TGTGCCAGTAGTATAGCTTTAGCGGAGCCCTACAATGAGCAGTTCTTC; CDR3 protein: CASSIALAEPYNEQFF
V gene: TRBV4-1; clone size: NA; J gene: TRBJ2-3; D gene: NA; CDR3 DNA: TGCGCCAGCAGCCAACGGTCTACTAGCACAGATACGCAGTATTTT; CDR3 protein: CASSQRSTSTDTQYF
V gene: TRBV28; clone size: NA; J gene: TRBJ1-2; D gene: NA; CDR3 DNA: TGTGCCAGCAGTTTGGGAGGGCAGCACAACTATGGCTACACCTTC; CDR3 protein: CASSLGGQHNYGYTF
V gene: TRBV9; clone size: once; J gene: TRBJ2-5; D gene: NA; CDR3 DNA: TGTGCCAGCAGCGCGGACAGTGGAAAAGAGACCCAGTACTTC; CDR3 protein: CASSADSGKETQYF
V gene: TRBV4-1; clone size: NA; J gene: TRBJ2-1; D gene: TRBD2; CDR3 DNA: TGCGCCAGCAGCCAACTTCTAGCGGGAGACCCATACAATGAGCAGTTCTTC; CDR3 protein: CASSQLLAGDPYNEQFF
V gene: TRBV11-3; clone size: NA; J gene: TRBJ2-1; D gene: TRBD2; CDR3 DNA: TGTGCCAGCAGCTTAGATAGGCTAGCGGGAGTTGGGCTCTACAATGAGCAGTTCTTC; CDR3 protein: CASSLDRLAGVGLYNEQFF
V gene: TRBV5-6; clone size: NA; J gene: TRBJ2-1; D gene: NA; CDR3 DNA: TGTGCCAGCAGCTTACCGACTGGATACAATGAGCAGTTCTTC; CDR3 protein: CASSLPTGYNEQFF
V gene: TRBV27; clone size: NA; J gene: TRBJ2-3; D gene: NA; CDR3 DNA: TGTGCCAGCAGTTTGGACAGCCTCCGCGTAGATACGCAGTATTTT; CDR3 protein: CASSLDSLRVDTQYF
V gene: TRBV4-3; clone size: NA; J gene: TRBJ2-5; D gene: NA; CDR3 DNA: TGCGCCAGCAGCCAAGCGTGGGGGGTCATCGCGGAGACCCAGTACTTC; CDR3 protein: CASSQAWGVIAETQYF
V gene: TRBV27; clone size: NA; J gene: TRBJ2-1; D gene: NA; CDR3 DNA: TGTGCCAGCAGCAACTACAATGAGCAGTTCTTC; CDR3 protein: CASSNYNEQFF
V gene: TRBV7-2; clone size: NA; J gene: TRBJ2-5; D gene: TRBD2; CDR3 DNA: TGTGCCAGCAGCTTTGGACTAGCGGCCCAAGAGACCCAGTACTTC; CDR3 protein: CASSFGLAAQETQYF
V gene: TRBV6-1; clone size: NA; J gene: TRBJ1-2; D gene: NA; CDR3 DNA: TGTGCCAGCAGTGATTGGGCAGGGGTGGGCTATGGCTACACCTTC; CDR3 protein: CASSDWAGVGYGYTF
V gene: TRBV19; clone size: NA; J gene: TRBJ1-2; D gene: TRBD1; CDR3 DNA: TGTGCCAGTAGTATGCAGGGGGCCTATGGCTACACCTTC; CDR3 protein: CASSMQGAYGYTF
V gene: TRBV9; clone size: NA; J gene: TRBJ1-2; D gene: TRBD1; CDR3 DNA: TGTGCCAGCAGCGTAGAAACAGGGGCGTGGGGCTACACCTTC; CDR3 protein: CASSVETGAWGYTF
V gene: TRBV18; clone size: NA; J gene: TRBJ1-1; D gene: TRBD1; CDR3 DNA: TGTGCCACCGAGGAATACAGGGGCCCGAACACTGAAGCTTTCTTT; CDR3 protein: CATEEYRGPNTEAFF
V gene: TRBV7-6; clone size: NA; J gene: TRBJ2-1; D gene: TRBD2; CDR3 DNA: TGTGCCAGCAGCCCGAGCGGGAGTGGGTACAATGAGCAGTTCTTC; CDR3 protein: CASSPSGSGYNEQFF
V gene: TRBV19; clone size: NA; J gene: TRBJ1-2; D gene: NA; CDR3 DNA: TGTGCCAGTAGTATACAAGGGGTGGTCGACTATGGCTACACCTTC; CDR3 protein: CASSIQGVVDYGYTF
V gene: TRBV28; clone size: NA; J gene: TRBJ1-1; D gene: TRBD1; CDR3 DNA: TGTGCCAGCCCGAAGACAGGGACCCCCACTGAAGCTTTCTTT; CDR3 protein: CASPKTGTPTEAFF
V gene: TRBV29-1; clone size: few; J gene: TRBJ2-3; D gene: TRBD2; CDR3 DNA: TGCAGCGTTAACGCTAACGGGAGGGCCGTGGGCACAGATACGCAGTATTTT; CDR3 protein: CSVNANGRAVGTDTQYF
V gene: TRBV7-9; clone size: NA; J gene: TRBJ1-4; D gene: TRBD1; CDR3 DNA: TGTGCCAGCAGCTGGACAGGTCGCAGTACTAATGAAAAACTGTTTTTT; CDR3 protein: CASSWTGRSTNEKLFF
V gene: TRBV4-1; clone size: NA; J gene: TRBJ1-2; D gene: TRBD1; CDR3 DNA: TGCGCCAGCAGCCAACCTTTCCAGGGGGCGGATGGCTACACCTTC; CDR3 protein: CASSQPFQGADGYTF
V gene: TRBV27; clone size: NA; J gene: TRBJ1-5; D gene: NA; CDR3 DNA: TGTGCCAGCAGCGTTTCAGGGAATCAGCCCCAGCATTTT; CDR3 protein: CASSVSGNQPQHF
V gene: TRBV27; clone size: NA; J gene: TRBJ2-5; D gene: TRBD2; CDR3 DNA: TGTGCCAGCAGTTATGGACTAGCGGGAGTAGAGACCCAGTACTTC; CDR3 protein: CASSYGLAGVETQYF
V gene: TRBV9; clone size: NA; J gene: TRBJ2-1; D gene: TRBD2; CDR3 DNA: TGTGCCAGCGATCGCTCTATGGGACTAGCCCTCTCCTACAATGAGCAGTTCTTC; CDR3 protein: CASDRSMGLALSYNEQFF
V gene: TRBV29-1; clone size: NA; J gene: TRBJ2-3; D gene: NA; CDR3 DNA: TGCAGCGCCGTAACCCAGGGAACAGATACGCAGTATTTT; CDR3 protein: CSAVTQGTDTQYF
V gene: TRBV7-8; clone size: NA; J gene: TRBJ1-5; D gene: TRBD1; CDR3 DNA: TGTGCCAGCAGCCTAGGACCCGGGACAGTAAGCAATCAGCCCCAGCATTTT; CDR3 protein: CASSLGPGTVSNQPQHF
V gene: TRBV7-9; clone size: NA; J gene: TRBJ2-3; D gene: TRBD1; CDR3 DNA: TGTGCCAGCAGCTCGACAGGGAAGAGCACAGATACGCAGTATTTT; CDR3 protein: CASSSTGKSTDTQYF
V gene: TRBV6-1; clone size: NA; J gene: TRBJ2-1; D gene: TRBD2; CDR3 DNA: TGTGCCAGCAGTGAAACTCTAGCGGGAGGGTCTAATGAGCAGTTCTTC; CDR3 protein: CASSETLAGGSNEQFF
V gene: TRBV9; clone size: NA; J gene: TRBJ2-5; D gene: TRBD1; CDR3 DNA: TGTGCCAGCAGCCCCGGACAGGGAAAAGAGACCCAGTACTTC; CDR3 protein: CASSPGQGKETQYF
V gene: TRBV2; clone size: NA; J gene: TRBJ2-6; D gene: TRBD1; CDR3 DNA: TGTGCCAGCAGCCCGGGACAGGGAAACTCTGGGGCCAACGTCCTGACTTTC; CDR3 protein: CASSPGQGNSGANVLTF